These 29 T cell receptor beta chains came from one sample sequenced in a study of T cell responses to AZD1222 COVID-19 vaccine. Produced via immunoSEQ multiplex PCR; TCRdb's table is partial and in-frame only. In the table there are about 75,000 clones, approximately 90% of which are singletons. The specimen comprised peripheral blood, sampled 28 days after the second dose of the MenACWY control vaccine. Receptors originate from an adult who received the MenACWY meningococcal vaccine as a control.

In this sample, this clone turned up once. The rearrangement joins TRBV5-1 to TRBJ2-5, with D tentatively TRBD1 (5 bases). Germline CDR1 is SGHRS and CDR2 is YFSETQ. V was trimmed by 1 base and J by 1 base, leaving 14 bases between them. There are 16 residues in the CDR3. The CDR3 is CASSLRVDSFQETQYF. The CDR3 DNA reads as TGCGCCAGCAGCTTGAGGGTCGACAGTTTCCAAGAGACCCAGTACTTC.

J is TRBJ2-1 and V is TRBV7-9, with 12 nucleotides matching TRBD1. This CDR3 spans 19 amino acids. V was pared by 3 bases and J by 10 bases, with 19 bases of the junction left unmatched. Germline V gene data show CDR1 as SEHNR and CDR2 as FQNEAQ (reference sequence). In DNA form, the CDR3 reads TGTGCCAGCAGCTTCGACCTCGACCGGGGACAGGGGGCCGCGAGAGAGCAGTTCTTC. It codes for CASSFDLDRGQGAAREQFF.

V is TRBV2 and J is TRBJ2-3; D not certain. Trimming stripped 1 base from V and 2 bases from J, with 10 bases between. The CDR3 consists of 15 residues. Germline V CDR1 and CDR2: SNHLY, FYNNEI. The CDR3 DNA is TGTGCCAGCAGTGAAGAGGCAGGAGCCACAGATACGCAGTATTTT. Its protein is CASSEEAGATDTQYF.

Turning to this clone: The same CDR3 is also encoded by other DNA sequences in this sample. This rearrangement joins TRBV28 to TRBJ2-3; no definite D call. Between the trimmed V and J ends, which lost 4 bases and 2 bases, there was a span of 7 bases. The CDR3 contains 13 residues. Germline CDR1 is MDHEN and CDR2 is SYDVKM. In DNA, the CDR3 is TGTGCCAGCAGTTCCCGCGACACAGATACGCAGTATTTT. Its translation: CASSSRDTDTQYF.

The chain has TRBV7-2 and TRBJ1-3, with D tentatively TRBD1 (6 bases). The CDR3 loop spans 15 amino acids. The germline V gene has CDR1 SGHTA and CDR2 FQGNSA. With 7 bases removed from V and 4 bases from J, the gap between germline ends came to 17 bases. In DNA, the CDR3 is TGTGCCAGCACCGACCGGGGGCAACGAGGAAACACCATATATTTT. This gives the protein CASTDRGQRGNTIYF.

The chain is built from TRBV19 and TRBJ1-1; TRBD1 is a possible D gene (6 bases). The V gene's germline CDR1 is LNHDA and CDR2 SQIVND (reference sequence). The germline V and J ends were trimmed by 4 bases and 1 base, with 16 bases remaining between them. The CDR3 spans 16 residues. The CDR3 nucleotides read TGTGCCAGTAGTAGAGGCGGGGGCCAGGGGAACACTGAAGCTTTCTTT. Translation gives CASSRGGGQGNTEAFF.

The chain is built from TRBV14 and TRBJ2-1; D is ambiguous. Germline assignment: CDR1 SGHDN and CDR2 FVKESK. V lost 9 bases and J 6 bases, leaving 30 bases between the germline ends. The CDR3 consists of 18 residues. CDR3 bases: TGTGCCAGTACTCAAAACAGCCAGGTCCGCTCCGGCCCCAATGAGCAGTTCTTC. It yields the protein CASTQNSQVRSGPNEQFF.

V and J are TRBV30 and TRBJ1-4; D remains unclear. From germline, CDR1 is GTSNPN and CDR2 SVGIG (reference sequence). The CDR3 is 15 amino acids. The V end lost 5 bases, the J end lost 0 bases, and 13 bases lay between the germline ends. CDR3 sequence (DNA): TGTGCCTGGGGCGGAGGGAAGTCAACTAATGAAAAACTGTTTTTT. Protein sequence: CAWGGGKSTNEKLFF. The full variable domain, in which reference TRBV30 and TRBJ1-4 provide the parts outside the CDR3, is SQTIHQWPATLVQPVGSPLSLECTVEGTSNPNLYWYRQAAGRGLQLLFYSVGIGQISSEVPQNLSASRPQDRQFILSSKKLLLSDSGFYLCAWGGGKSTNEKLFFGSGTQLSVL.

The rearrangement joins TRBV12-3 or TRBV12-4 to TRBJ2-4, with 11 bases aligning to TRBD1. J was trimmed by 7 bases and V by 6 bases; bases with no gene match: 2. This CDR3 has 13 amino acids. The CDR3 bases are TGTGCCAGCAGACGGACAGGGGGCAACATTCAGTACTTC. Translation gives CASRRTGGNIQYF.

V is TRBV12-5 and J is TRBJ2-7, with D possibly matching TRBD1 (6 bases). The CDR3 runs 14 residues. The ends were cut back, 7 bases at V and 1 base at J, with 14 bases in the middle. CDR1 is LGHNT, CDR2 FRNRAP, per germline. CDR3 sequence: CASAPGAPSYEQYF. CDR3 nucleotides: TGTGCTAGTGCCCCAGGGGCGCCATCCTACGAGCAGTACTTC.

V usage is TRBV7-3 and J usage is TRBJ1-6; 8 bases are shared with TRBD1. Germline trimming cut 5 bases from V and 7 bases from J; bases unmatched to any gene: 7. Germline V gene data show CDR1 as SGHTA and CDR2 as FQGTGA. The CDR3 covers 15 residues. CDR3 nucleotides: TGTGCCAGCAGCGTACAGGGGGGGAAGAATTCACCCCTCCACTTT. Translating it yields CASSVQGGKNSPLHF.

The chain has TRBV5-4 and TRBJ1-2, with a tentative D call TRBD1 (5 bases). Germline V gene lookup returns CDR1 SGHNT and CDR2 YYREEE (reference sequence). CDR3 length: 14 amino acids. V was pared by 0 bases and J by 7 bases, with 13 bases between. The CDR3 nucleotides are TGTGCCAGCAGCTTGGCGGGGGGGTTTAGTGGCTACACCTTC. Translation gives CASSLAGGFSGYTF.

This sequence joins TRBV28 and TRBJ1-6; maybe TRBD1 (6 bases). The CDR3 is 14 amino acids. The ends were cut back, 6 bases at V and 14 bases at J, with 20 bases in the middle. Per the germline V gene, CDR1 is MDHEN and CDR2 is SYDVKM. CDR3 DNA: TGTGCCAGCAGCCGTGGGACACCATCTTTCACCCTCCACTTT. Translation gives CASSRGTPSFTLHF. The entire variable domain, with the rest obtained from reference TRBV28 and TRBJ1-6, is as follows: DVKVTQSSRYLVKRTGEKVFLECVQDMDHENMFWYRQDPGLGLRLIYFSYDVKMKEKGDIPEGYSVSREKKERFSLILESASTNQTSMYLCASSRGTPSFTLHFGNGTRLTVT.

This clone has only one observation. The chain couples TRBV5-4 to TRBJ1-3, with D possibly TRBD1 on 5 matching bases. Per germline, CDR1 SGHNT and CDR2 YYREEE (reference sequence). This CDR3 comprises 18 residues. V was trimmed by 0 bases and J by 0 bases, leaving 16 bases between them. CDR3 in DNA: TGTGCCAGCAGCTTGGTAGGAGGGTCAGGGCTCTCTGGAAACACCATATATTTT. Translated, it gives CASSLVGGSGLSGNTIYF.

The chain employs TRBV6-5 and TRBJ2-5; TRBD1 is a possible D gene (6 bases). Trimming took 5 bases from V and 1 from J, leaving 8 bases between them. The CDR3 is 13 amino acids. Germline values: CDR1 MNHEY, CDR2 SVGAGI. The CDR3 sequence is CASSHRVQETQYF. The CDR3 DNA reads as TGTGCCAGCAGTCACAGGGTCCAAGAGACCCAGTACTTC.

This clone was seen only a few times. The rearrangement joins TRBV7-8 to TRBJ2-7; D is ambiguous. Germline CDR1 SGHVS, CDR2 FQNEAQ. The CDR3 has 13 residues. The V end lost 3 bases, the J end lost 0 bases, and 6 bases lay between the germline ends. CDR3 sequence: CASSFTASYEQYF. The CDR3 coding sequence is TGTGCCAGCAGCTTCACTGCCTCCTACGAGCAGTACTTC.

The genes are TRBV19 and TRBJ1-1; no reliable D call. The CDR3 is 13 amino acids. Deletions cut 3 bases from V and 5 bases from J, with 10 bases between. Germline assignment: CDR1 LNHDA and CDR2 SQIVND (reference sequence). CDR3 loop: CASSITLRTEAFF. DNA for the CDR3: TGTGCCAGTAGTATTACCTTAAGGACTGAAGCTTTCTTT.

The chain couples TRBV19 to TRBJ1-2; TRBD1 agrees at 7 bases. The CDR3 consists of 13 residues. V was pared by 5 bases and J by 6 bases, with 6 bases of the junction left unmatched. Germline CDR1 reads LNHDA; CDR2 reads SQIVND (reference sequence). The CDR3, as DNA: TGTGCCAGTAGTCTGACAGGGTTCCATGGCTACACCTTC. Protein: CASSLTGFHGYTF.

The chain links TRBV7-8 to TRBJ1-2; D call uncertain. Germline lookup yields CDR1 SGHVS and CDR2 FQNEAQ. V was pared by 0 bases and J by 5 bases, with 10 bases between. This CDR3 contains 14 residues. Here the CDR3 reads CASSLAPPAYGYTF. The CDR3 nucleotides are TGTGCCAGCAGCTTAGCGCCGCCAGCTTATGGCTACACCTTC.

V is TRBV29-1 and J is TRBJ2-7, with D perhaps matching TRBD1 (5 bases). Looked up from germline, CDR1 is SQVTM and CDR2 is ANQGSEA. This CDR3 spans 12 amino acids. V lost 6 bases to trimming and J lost 3 bases, with 12 bases between them. CDR3: CSVPRTFYEQYF. The CDR3 coding sequence is TGCAGCGTCCCCCGGACATTCTACGAGCAGTACTTC.

This clone came up a few times. V gene TRBV7-9 combines with J gene TRBJ1-2; 7 bases are shared with TRBD1. J lost 6 bases, V lost 0 bases, and 1 base had no gene match. This CDR3 contains 13 residues. CDR1 is SEHNR, CDR2 FQNEAQ, per germline (reference sequence). CDR3 amino acids: CASSLAGGHGYTF. The CDR3 DNA is TGTGCCAGCAGCTTAGCAGGGGGCCATGGCTACACCTTC.

V usage is TRBV4-2 and J usage is TRBJ2-6, with D perhaps matching TRBD1 (6 bases). CDR3 length: 16 amino acids. Germline loops: CDR1 LGHNA, CDR2 YNFKEQ. V shed 3 bases and J shed 0 bases, with 9 bases lying between them. CDR3 residues: CASSHTGSSGANVLTF. The CDR3 DNA follows: TGTGCCAGCAGCCATACAGGGTCCTCTGGGGCCAACGTCCTGACTTTC.

V gene TRBV14 combines with J gene TRBJ1-1; no reliable D call. Germline CDR1 is SGHDN and CDR2 is FVKESK. V lost 6 bases to trimming and J lost 2 bases, with 10 bases between them. The CDR3 has 13 amino acids. Here the CDR3 reads CASSQTTNTEAFF. The CDR3 region has the DNA TGTGCCAGCAGTCAAACAACTAACACTGAAGCTTTCTTT.

This clone is a singleton in its sample. This sequence joins TRBV6-1 and TRBJ2-5; weak D call: TRBD1 (5 bases). V was cut by 3 bases and J by 5 bases, with 13 bases left in between. The CDR3 contains 14 residues. Germline CDR1 is MNHNS and CDR2 is SASEGT. For the CDR3, the DNA is TGTGCCAGCAGTGACGACAGCATCAAGGAGACCCAGTACTTC. Encoded protein: CASSDDSIKETQYF.

On this clone: The sample holds other DNA sequences that translate to the same CDR3. The chain carries TRBV19 and TRBJ1-1; possibly TRBD1 for D (6 bases). The CDR3 extends over 13 amino acids. With 1 base removed from V and 3 bases from J, the gap between germline ends came to 6 bases. From germline, CDR1 is LNHDA and CDR2 SQIVND (reference sequence). This CDR3 reads CASSIAGDTEAFF. The CDR3, as DNA: TGTGCCAGTAGTATAGCAGGGGACACTGAAGCTTTCTTT.

CDR3 sequence (DNA): TGCAGTGCTAGTGGGGGCTCTGGAAACACCATATATTTT. This encodes CSASGGSGNTIYF. The chain combines TRBV20-1 with TRBJ1-3, with D tentatively TRBD1 (5 bases). The CDR3 covers 13 residues. V was clipped by 3 bases and J by 0 bases, with 6 bases between them. Germline CDR1 is DFQATT and CDR2 is SNEGSKA (reference sequence).

V and J are TRBV5-1 and TRBJ2-2, with TRBD1 matching 10 bases. Germline CDR1 SGHRS, CDR2 YFSETQ. This CDR3 comprises 16 residues. Trimming removed 4 bases from V and 7 bases from J; junction bases left unmatched: 10. The CDR3 protein is CASSRTGTGVGGELFF. The CDR3, as DNA: TGCGCCAGCAGCCGTACCGGGACAGGGGTAGGCGGGGAGCTGTTTTTT. Full variable domain (rest looked up from reference TRBV5-1 and TRBJ2-2): KAGVTQTPRYLIKTRGQQVTLSCSPISGHRSVSWYQQTPGQGLQFLFEYFSETQRNKGNFPGRFSGRQFSNSRSEMNVSTLELGDSALYLCASSRTGTGVGGELFFGEGSRLTVL.

CDR3 sequence reads: CASSLRTSGGNGAGELFF. CDR3 nucleotides: TGCGCCAGCAGCTTACGGACTAGCGGGGGTAACGGGGCCGGGGAGCTGTTTTTT. This chain uses TRBV5-1 with TRBJ2-2, with 13 bases aligning to TRBD2. The CDR3 has 18 residues. V trimming: 2 bases; J trimming: 6 bases; junction bases outside the gene matches: 10. Germline V gene data show CDR1 as SGHRS and CDR2 as YFSETQ.

The genes are TRBV6-1 and TRBJ2-7; D is undetermined. V lost 5 bases and J lost 3, with 8 bases in between. Germline assignment: CDR1 MNHNS and CDR2 SASEGT. The CDR3 extends over 12 amino acids. CDR3 loop: CASSMDGYEQYF. In DNA form, the CDR3 reads TGTGCCAGCAGTATGGACGGCTACGAGCAGTACTTC.